The text below deals with one T cell receptor beta chain. What it binds is unknown. With a J-beta primer mix and a sample-barcoded 5' primer, a second PCR ran roughly 6 to 11 cycles. One entry per CDR3 protein results from TCRdb running MiXCR on the 5' RACE reads. The table lists about 1.6 million distinct CDR3 sequences, roughly 32% of them singletons, with about 10% in the top ten. This specimen comes from a study of blood T cells in healthy people across ages. In the study overall: T cells yielded about one barcoded beta molecule per two cells through template switching.

Whole-study results and caveats: Because donor CMV status was unknown, expanded clonotype changes were possibly confounded.

Trimming took 2 bases from V and 12 from J; bases not matched to a gene: 13. CDR3 size: 16 residues. Looked up from germline, CDR1 is MNHEY and CDR2 is SVGAGI. The donors, aged roughly 6 to 95, were healthy Caucasians from Russia. The authors isolated at least 6 million PBMCs per sample. The sequenced sample was blood. The source is a woman aged 25-40 years in good health. V and J are TRBV6-5 and TRBJ2-1; 10 positions agree with TRBD2. The CDR3 loop reads CASSYVGLAGEHGQFF. The CDR3 nucleotides are TGTGCCAGCAGTTACGTCGGGCTAGCGGGAGAGCATGGGCAGTTCTTC.